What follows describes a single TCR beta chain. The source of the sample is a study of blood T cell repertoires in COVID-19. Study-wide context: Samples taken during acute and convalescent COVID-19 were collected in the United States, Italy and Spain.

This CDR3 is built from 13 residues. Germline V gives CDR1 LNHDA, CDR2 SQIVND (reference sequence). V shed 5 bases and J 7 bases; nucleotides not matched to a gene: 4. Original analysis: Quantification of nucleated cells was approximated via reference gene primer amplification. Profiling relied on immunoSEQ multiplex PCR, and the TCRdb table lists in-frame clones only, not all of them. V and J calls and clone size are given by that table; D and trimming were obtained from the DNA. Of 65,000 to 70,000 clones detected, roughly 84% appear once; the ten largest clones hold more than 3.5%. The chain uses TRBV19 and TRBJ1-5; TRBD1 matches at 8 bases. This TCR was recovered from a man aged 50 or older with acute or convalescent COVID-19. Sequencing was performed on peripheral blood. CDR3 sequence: CASSQGAEQPQHF. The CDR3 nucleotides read TGTGCCAGTAGTCAGGGGGCGGAACAGCCCCAGCATTTT.